The 20 T cell receptor beta chains below come from one sample, sequenced in a study of CD8 T cells in Susac syndrome. Roughly 0.45 to 1 ug RNA was reverse transcribed with random hexamers. TCRdb itself ran the immunoSEQ multiplex PCR reads through MiXCR, one entry per CDR3 protein. Among a few hundred thousand distinct CDR3 sequences, about 94% were seen once, and the ten largest hold under 0.2%. Material for sequencing was CD4+ T cells from PBMCs. Every receptor here comes from a human donor with Susac syndrome.

The DNA of the CDR3 is TGCGCCAGCAGCGAGTACCGGGACCCTAATGAAAAACTGTTTTTT. It translates to CASSEYRDPNEKLFF. The chain combines TRBV5-1 with TRBJ1-4; possible D gene TRBD1, 5 bases. This CDR3 comprises 15 residues. Per the germline V gene, CDR1 is SGHRS and CDR2 is YFSETQ. V lost 4 bases and J 3 bases, leaving 13 bases between the germline ends.

V usage is TRBV11-3 and J usage is TRBJ2-2; D is ambiguous. CDR1 is SGHNT, CDR2 YENEEA, per germline. CDR3 length: 14 amino acids. The V end was cut by 0 bases, the J end by 10 bases, with 12 bases between. The CDR3 nucleotides are TGTGCCAGCAGCTTAGATCACAATCGTGTGGAGCTGTTTTTT. Protein sequence: CASSLDHNRVELFF.

The chain uses TRBV2 and TRBJ2-3; 11 bases agree with TRBD2. The CDR3 is made up of 21 amino acids. The trim removed 6 bases at V and 4 bases at J, leaving 24 bases unmatched. Germline V lookup: CDR1 SNHLY, CDR2 FYNNEI. The chain's CDR3 is CASSPPPVAGGRGTGADTQYF. The DNA of the CDR3 is TGTGCCAGCAGCCCCCCCCCGGTAGCGGGGGGGAGGGGGACTGGCGCAGATACGCAGTATTTT.

The chain recombines TRBV6-6 with TRBJ1-2, with no clear D. Per germline, CDR1 MNHNY and CDR2 SVGAGI (reference sequence). Deletions cut 0 bases from V and 8 bases from J, with 10 bases between. This CDR3 region has 13 residues. CDR3 protein: CASSYSPAEGYTF. Here the CDR3 DNA reads TGTGCCAGCAGTTACTCCCCAGCGGAAGGCTACACCTTC.

This clonotype was seen once. This chain connects TRBV24-1 to TRBJ2-6; a weak D match, TRBD1 (5 bases). Germline V gene lookup returns CDR1 KGHDR and CDR2 SFDVKD. Trimming stripped 4 bases from V and 3 bases from J, with 12 bases between. CDR3 length: 16 amino acids. The CDR3 DNA reads TGTGCCACCAGTGAGCCCCAGGGAAATGGGGCCAACGTCCTGACTTTC. It yields the protein CATSEPQGNGANVLTF.

V usage is TRBV6-5 and J usage is TRBJ1-1; perhaps TRBD1 as D (5 bases). The CDR3 has 13 amino acids. The germline V gene encodes CDR1 MNHEY and CDR2 SVGAGI. The V and J ends lost 7 bases and 10 bases respectively, with 19 bases between them. This CDR3 reads CASIPLAGEGAFF. The CDR3 DNA sequence: TGTGCCAGCATACCTCTCGCGGGGGAGGGAGCTTTCTTT.

The genes are TRBV6-1 and TRBJ2-7; the match to TRBD1 covers 9 bases. V lost 5 bases to trimming and J lost 7 bases; unmatched junction nucleotides: 15. CDR1 and CDR2 from the germline V gene are MNHNS and SASEGT. CDR3 size: 16 residues. Here the CDR3 DNA reads TGTGCCAGCAGTCGCGACACGGACAGGGGACTGGGGGAGCAGTACTTC. Translating it yields CASSRDTDRGLGEQYF.

A note on this clonotype: A junction end diverges from the germline sequence, so it may reflect a read error. The V gene is TRBV7-7, the J gene TRBJ2-7; D is unclear. The CDR3 totals 13 residues. CDR1 and CDR2 from the germline V gene are SSHAT and FNYEAQ (reference sequence). In nucleotides, the CDR3 is TGTGCTAGCAGCTTAGACTCCACCTACGAGCAGTACTTC. Protein product: CASSLDSTYEQYF.

The chain is built from TRBV7-2 and TRBJ1-2, with D uncertain. Trimming removed 1 base at V and 4 bases at J, with 10 bases between. The CDR3 has 14 residues. From germline, CDR1 is SGHTA and CDR2 FQGNSA. The CDR3 DNA reads TGTGCCAGCAGCTTAGTGGCAGGTGCCTATGGCTACACCTTC. Amino acids: CASSLVAGAYGYTF.

The V gene is TRBV18, the J gene TRBJ2-6, with TRBD1 as a possible D gene (6 bases). V lost 3 bases and J 0 bases, leaving 12 bases between the germline ends. The CDR3 has 17 amino acids. Germline V gives CDR1 KGHSH, CDR2 LQKENI. DNA for the CDR3: TGTGCCAGCTCACCGCAGGGGATTCGCTCTGGGGCCAACGTCCTGACTTTC. Translation gives CASSPQGIRSGANVLTF.

This chain uses TRBV7-9 with TRBJ1-1; the match to TRBD1 covers 7 bases. The CDR3 is 14 amino acids. CDR1 and CDR2 (germline): SEHNR, FQNEAQ (reference sequence). With V trimmed by 0 bases and J by 5 bases, 3 bases remained unmatched. CDR3 sequence: CASSLAQGRTEAFF. CDR3 DNA: TGTGCCAGCAGCTTAGCACAGGGGAGGACTGAAGCTTTCTTT.

The V gene is TRBV30, the J gene TRBJ1-1; D is uncertain. Germline lookup yields CDR1 GTSNPN and CDR2 SVGIG (reference sequence). This CDR3 has 12 residues. Trimming removed 4 bases at V and 5 bases at J, with 11 bases between. CDR3 sequence (DNA): TGTGCCTGGATGGCCCTGTGGACTGAAGCTTTCTTT. It translates to CAWMALWTEAFF. The full variable domain, rest sourced from reference TRBV30 and TRBJ1-1, is SQTIHQWPATLVQPVGSPLSLECTVEGTSNPNLYWYRQAAGRGLQLLFYSVGIGQISSEVPQNLSASRPQDRQFILSSKKLLLSDSGFYLCAWMALWTEAFFGQGTRLTVV.

The rearrangement links TRBV18 to TRBJ1-5; no firm D call. Germline CDR1 KGHSH, CDR2 LQKENI. Trimming cost V 4 bases and J 4 bases, with 8 bases left between them. There are 13 residues in the CDR3. CDR3 sequence (DNA): TGTGCCAGCTCACTTCAGGAAAATCAGCCCCAGCATTTT. It codes for CASSLQENQPQHF.

This clonotype was found once. The gene calls are TRBV30 and TRBJ2-3; weak D call: TRBD2 (6 bases). This CDR3 has 15 residues. Germline CDR1 GTSNPN, CDR2 SVGIG (reference sequence). V dropped 5 bases and J dropped 0 bases, with 15 bases sitting between them. CDR3 nucleotide sequence: TGTGCCTGGGGTAGGTGGGGGGACAGCACAGATACGCAGTATTTT. Amino acid sequence: CAWGRWGDSTDTQYF.

This sequence joins TRBV20-1 and TRBJ2-7; a possible D gene is TRBD1 (6 bases). Germline loops: CDR1 DFQATT, CDR2 SNEGSKA (reference sequence). Trimming shortened V by 4 bases and J by 2 bases, and 12 bases separated the two germline ends. There are 13 residues in the CDR3. The CDR3 region is CSAKHRDTYEQYF. For the CDR3, the DNA is TGCAGTGCTAAACACCGGGACACCTACGAGCAGTACTTC.

The chain is built from TRBV7-2 and TRBJ2-7, with 9 positions matching TRBD1. The CDR3 is made up of 14 amino acids. Trimming took 4 bases from V and 3 from J; bases not matched to a gene: 4. The germline V gene encodes CDR1 SGHTA and CDR2 FQGNSA. DNA for the CDR3: TGTGCCAGCAGCTCCAGGACAGGGGACTACGAGCAGTACTTC. This encodes CASSSRTGDYEQYF.

The gene calls are TRBV30 and TRBJ2-2; weak D call: TRBD2 (5 bases). The CDR3 consists of 15 residues. Trimming left V 1 base short and J 4 bases short, with 13 bases between. CDR1 is GTSNPN and CDR2 is SVGIG in the germline V gene (reference sequence). CDR3 amino acids: CAWSDELRGTGELFF. The CDR3 DNA follows: TGTGCCTGGAGTGACGAGCTCCGGGGCACCGGGGAGCTGTTTTTT.

This clonotype was recorded a few times. The rearrangement links TRBV20-1 to TRBJ1-2; D is unclear. The V gene's germline CDR1 is DFQATT and CDR2 SNEGSKA (reference sequence). This CDR3 has 14 amino acids. Trimming pared 3 bases from V and 3 bases from J, leaving 14 bases between. CDR3 protein: CSASWTGFDYGYTF. The CDR3 nucleotides are TGCAGTGCTAGTTGGACGGGGTTTGACTATGGCTACACCTTC.

The chain is built from TRBV3-1 and TRBJ2-5; D is uncertain. Looked up from germline, CDR1 is LGHDT and CDR2 is YNNKEL (reference sequence). V lost 3 bases and J lost 2, with 16 bases in between. The length of the CDR3 is 16 residues. The DNA of the CDR3 is TGTGCCAGCAGCCAGAACCCGACGGACGATCAAGAGACCCAGTACTTC. Translating it yields CASSQNPTDDQETQYF.

The chain recombines TRBV20-1 with TRBJ1-5; the D gene is possibly TRBD1 (6 bases). V dropped 1 base and J dropped 2 bases, with 21 bases sitting between them. Germline lookup yields CDR1 DFQATT and CDR2 SNEGSKA (reference sequence). This CDR3 comprises 18 residues. Here the CDR3 DNA reads TGCAGTGCTAGAGTCCCCTCGGGGGCGAATGTAGGCAATCAGCCCCAGCATTTT. Translated, it gives CSARVPSGANVGNQPQHF.